This T cell receptor (beta chain) was observed in a study of glioma-infiltrating T cells after dendritic cell vaccination. PBMC were collected before vaccination, two weeks after the third vaccination, and at progression. The PCR used 60 V beta and 13 J beta primers. Profiling relied on immunoSEQ multiplex PCR, and the TCRdb table lists in-frame clones only, not all of them. The sample has 80,000 to 100,000 clones, approximately 81% seen once. V shed 7 bases and J shed 0 bases, with 9 bases lying between them. Germline lookup yields CDR1 MNHNS and CDR2 SASEGT. The CDR3 consists of 13 residues. The sample here was blood, taken before dendritic cell vaccination. This chain connects TRBV6-1 to TRBJ1-1; the D is unclear. The TCR comes from a human donor with glioblastoma. The CDR3 spells CASTGRMNTEAFF. The CDR3 DNA reads as TGTGCCAGCACGGGGAGAATGAACACTGAAGCTTTCTTT.